This T cell receptor beta chain comes out of a study of tumor and adjacent non-tumor tissue in lung cancer. About the study: The patients, 10 men and about 5 women, were about 31 to 76 with stage I to III disease. Millions of productive TCRbeta reads were obtained per sample on average.

TCRbeta libraries were built with three rounds of nested PCR, modified from ARM-PCR. One entry per CDR3 protein results from TCRdb running MiXCR on the multiplex PCR reads. This sample has 100,000 to 120,000 distinct CDR3 sequences, with 84% found just once. The template was RNA from unsorted bulk tissue. Newly diagnosed lung cancer patients had thoracic surgery in China, August–November 2014, without prior chemotherapy. The germline CDR1 and CDR2 sequences are MGHDK and SYGVNS. CDR3 length equals 14 residues. Study conclusions and caveats: Significantly higher TCR diversity was found in tumor than normal lung.

In the case of this clonotype: Its antigen is not known. A much more abundant neighbour one base away suggests this may be a read error.

The chain is built from TRBV25-1 and TRBJ1-5; TRBD1 is a possible D gene (5 bases). The origin of this receptor is a man aged 70 or older with non-small cell lung cancer. The sample was lung tumor tissue. The CDR3, as DNA: TGTGCCAGCAGTGAATGGGGGGAGCGTCAGTCCCAGCATTTT. Amino acid sequence: CASSEWGERQSQHF. The variable domain in full, with the rest retrieved from reference TRBV25-1 and TRBJ1-5, is EADIYQTPRYLVIGTGKKITLECSQTMGHDKMYWYQQDPGMELHLIHYSYGVNSTEKGDLSSESTVSRIRTEHFPLTLESARPSHTSQYLCASSEWGERQSQHFGDGTRLSIL.